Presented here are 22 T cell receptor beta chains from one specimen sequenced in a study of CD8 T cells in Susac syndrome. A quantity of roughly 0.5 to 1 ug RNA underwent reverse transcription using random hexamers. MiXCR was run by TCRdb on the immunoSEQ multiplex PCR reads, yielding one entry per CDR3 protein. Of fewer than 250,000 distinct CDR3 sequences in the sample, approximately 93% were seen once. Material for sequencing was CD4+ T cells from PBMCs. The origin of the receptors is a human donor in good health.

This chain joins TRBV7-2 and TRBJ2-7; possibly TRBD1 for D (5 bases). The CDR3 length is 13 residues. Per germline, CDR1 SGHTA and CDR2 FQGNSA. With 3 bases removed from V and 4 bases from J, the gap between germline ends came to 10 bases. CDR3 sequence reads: CASSFGHIYEQYV. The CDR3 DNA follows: TGTGCCAGCAGCTTTGGACATATATACGAGCAGTACGTC.

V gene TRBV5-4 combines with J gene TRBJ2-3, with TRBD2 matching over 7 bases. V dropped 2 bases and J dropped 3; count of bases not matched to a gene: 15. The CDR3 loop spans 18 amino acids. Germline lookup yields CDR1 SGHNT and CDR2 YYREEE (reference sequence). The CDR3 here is CASSLNLKLAAATDTQYF. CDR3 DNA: TGTGCCAGCAGCTTAAATTTAAAGCTAGCGGCGGCAACAGATACGCAGTATTTT.

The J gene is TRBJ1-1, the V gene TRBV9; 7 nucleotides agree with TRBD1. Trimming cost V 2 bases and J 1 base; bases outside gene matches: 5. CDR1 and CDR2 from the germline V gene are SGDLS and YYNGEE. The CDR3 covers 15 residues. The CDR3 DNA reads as TGTGCCAGCAGCGTGTTTGACAGGGCGAACACTGAAGCTTTCTTT. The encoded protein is CASSVFDRANTEAFF.

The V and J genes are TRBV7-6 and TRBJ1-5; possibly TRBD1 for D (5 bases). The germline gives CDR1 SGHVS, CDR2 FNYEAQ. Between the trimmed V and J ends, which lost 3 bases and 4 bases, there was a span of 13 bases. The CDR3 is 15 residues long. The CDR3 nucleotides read TGTGCCAGCAGCTTGACCGACAGACCTAATCAGCCCCAGCATTTT. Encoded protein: CASSLTDRPNQPQHF. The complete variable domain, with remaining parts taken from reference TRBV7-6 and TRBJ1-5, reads GAGVSQSPRYKVTKRGQDVALRCDPISGHVSLYWYRQALGQGPEFLTYFNYEAQQDKSGLPNDRFSAERPEGSISTLTIQRTEQRDSAMYRCASSLTDRPNQPQHFGDGTRLSIL.

Here the CDR3 DNA reads TGTGCCAGCACCCTAGGGTCTGGGATTAACATTCAGTACTTC. The encoded protein is CASTLGSGINIQYF. The V gene is TRBV12-3 or TRBV12-4, the J gene TRBJ2-4, with D unclear. The length of the CDR3 is 14 residues. Trimming shortened V by 7 bases and J by 7 bases, and 17 bases separated the two germline ends.

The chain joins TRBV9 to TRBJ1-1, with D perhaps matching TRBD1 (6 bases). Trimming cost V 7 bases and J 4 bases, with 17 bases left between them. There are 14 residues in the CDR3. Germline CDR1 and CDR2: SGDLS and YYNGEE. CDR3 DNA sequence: TGTGCCAGCGACGTGGGGGGCGCGGGCACTGAAGCTTTCTTT. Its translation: CASDVGGAGTEAFF.

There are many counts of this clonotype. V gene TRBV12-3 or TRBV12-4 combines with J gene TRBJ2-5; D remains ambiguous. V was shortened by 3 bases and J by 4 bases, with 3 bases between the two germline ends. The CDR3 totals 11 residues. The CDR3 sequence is CASSFGETQYF. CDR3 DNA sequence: TGTGCCAGCAGTTTTGGAGAGACCCAGTACTTC.

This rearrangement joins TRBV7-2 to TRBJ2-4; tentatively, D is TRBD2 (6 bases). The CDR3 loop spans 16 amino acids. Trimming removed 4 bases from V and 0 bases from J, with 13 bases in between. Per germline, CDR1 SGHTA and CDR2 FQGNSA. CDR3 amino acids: CASSSRTTRAKNIQYF. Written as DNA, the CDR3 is TGTGCCAGCAGCTCCCGGACTACCAGAGCCAAAAACATTCAGTACTTC.

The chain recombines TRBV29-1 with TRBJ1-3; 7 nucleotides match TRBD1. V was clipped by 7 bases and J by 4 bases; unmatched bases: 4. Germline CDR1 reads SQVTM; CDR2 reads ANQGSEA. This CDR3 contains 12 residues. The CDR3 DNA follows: TGCAGCGCTATGACAGGGGGAAACACCATATATTTT. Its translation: CSAMTGGNTIYF.

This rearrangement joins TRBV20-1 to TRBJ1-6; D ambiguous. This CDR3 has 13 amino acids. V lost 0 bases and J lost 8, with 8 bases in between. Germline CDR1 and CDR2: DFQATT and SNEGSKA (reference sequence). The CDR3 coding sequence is TGCAGTGCTAGAGATTACGGGGATTCACCCCTCCACTTT. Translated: CSARDYGDSPLHF.

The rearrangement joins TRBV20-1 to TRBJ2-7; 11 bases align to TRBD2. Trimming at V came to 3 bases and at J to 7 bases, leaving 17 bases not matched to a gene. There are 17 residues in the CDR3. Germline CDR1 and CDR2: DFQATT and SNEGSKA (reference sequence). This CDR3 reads CSASGVAGGSAVREQYV. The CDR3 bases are TGCAGTGCTAGCGGAGTAGCGGGGGGGTCGGCGGTGAGGGAGCAGTACGTC.

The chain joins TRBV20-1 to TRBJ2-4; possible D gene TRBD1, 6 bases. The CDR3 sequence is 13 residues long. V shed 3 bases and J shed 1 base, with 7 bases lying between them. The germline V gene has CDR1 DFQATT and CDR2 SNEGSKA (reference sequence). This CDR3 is CSASDRAKNIQYF. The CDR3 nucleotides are TGCAGTGCTAGTGACAGGGCCAAAAACATTCAGTACTTC.

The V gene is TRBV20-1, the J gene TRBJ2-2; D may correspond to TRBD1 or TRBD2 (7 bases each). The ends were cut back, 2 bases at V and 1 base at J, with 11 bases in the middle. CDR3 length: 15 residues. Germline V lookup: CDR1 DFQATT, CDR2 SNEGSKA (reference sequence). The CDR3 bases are TGCAGTGCTAGACTCAGGGGGGGGAACACCGGGGAGCTGTTTTTT. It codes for CSARLRGGNTGELFF.

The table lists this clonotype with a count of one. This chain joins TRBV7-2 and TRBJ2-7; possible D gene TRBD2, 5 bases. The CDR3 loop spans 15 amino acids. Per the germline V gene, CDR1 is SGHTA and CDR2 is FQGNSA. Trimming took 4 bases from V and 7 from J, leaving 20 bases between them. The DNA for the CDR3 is TGTGCCAGCAGCTCCCAGACGGGGATTAAGGAAGAGCAGTACTTC. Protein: CASSSQTGIKEEQYF.

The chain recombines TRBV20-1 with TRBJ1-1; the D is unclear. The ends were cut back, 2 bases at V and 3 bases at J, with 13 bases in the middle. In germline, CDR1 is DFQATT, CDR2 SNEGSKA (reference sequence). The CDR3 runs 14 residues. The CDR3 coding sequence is TGCAGTGCTAGAAGCAACAGAAGGTACACTGAAGCTTTCTTT. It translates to CSARSNRRYTEAFF.

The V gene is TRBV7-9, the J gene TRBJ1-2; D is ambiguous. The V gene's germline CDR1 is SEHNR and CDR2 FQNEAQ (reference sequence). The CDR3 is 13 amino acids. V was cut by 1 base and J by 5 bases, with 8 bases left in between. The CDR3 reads CASSLEVDYGYTF. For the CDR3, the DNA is TGTGCCAGCAGCTTAGAAGTGGATTATGGCTACACCTTC. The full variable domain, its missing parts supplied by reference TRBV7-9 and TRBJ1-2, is DTGVSQNPRHKITKRGQNVTFRCDPISEHNRLYWYRQTLGQGPEFLTYFQNEAQLEKSRLLSDRFSAERPKGSFSTLEIQRTEQGDSAMYLCASSLEVDYGYTFGSGTRLTVV.

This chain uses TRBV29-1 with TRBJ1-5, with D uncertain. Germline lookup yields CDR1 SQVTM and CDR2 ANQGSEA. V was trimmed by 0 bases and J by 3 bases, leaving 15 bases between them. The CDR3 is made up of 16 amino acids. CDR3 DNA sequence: TGCAGCGTTGAAGAGGTGAAACCCTATGACAATCAGCCCCAGCATTTT. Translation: CSVEEVKPYDNQPQHF.

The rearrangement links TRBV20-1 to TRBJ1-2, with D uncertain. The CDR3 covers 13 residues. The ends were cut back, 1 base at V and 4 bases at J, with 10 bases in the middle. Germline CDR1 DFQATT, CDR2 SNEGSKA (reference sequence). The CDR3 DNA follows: TGCAGTGCTAGAGCCCTTGCACGCTATGGCTACACCTTC. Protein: CSARALARYGYTF.

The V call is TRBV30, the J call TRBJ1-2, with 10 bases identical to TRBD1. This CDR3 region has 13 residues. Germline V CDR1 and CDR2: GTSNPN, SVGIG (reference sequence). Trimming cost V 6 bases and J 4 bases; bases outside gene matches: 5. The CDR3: CACPGTGVYGYTF. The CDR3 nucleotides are TGTGCCTGCCCCGGGACAGGGGTCTATGGCTACACCTTC. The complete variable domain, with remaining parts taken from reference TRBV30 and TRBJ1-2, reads SQTIHQWPATLVQPVGSPLSLECTVEGTSNPNLYWYRQAAGRGLQLLFYSVGIGQISSEVPQNLSASRPQDRQFILSSKKLLLSDSGFYLCACPGTGVYGYTFGSGTRLTVV.

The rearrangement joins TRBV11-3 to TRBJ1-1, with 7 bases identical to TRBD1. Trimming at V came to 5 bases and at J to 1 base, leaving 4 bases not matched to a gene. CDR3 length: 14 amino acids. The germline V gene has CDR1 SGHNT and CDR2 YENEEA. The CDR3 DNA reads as TGTGCCAGCAGCGGGGACAGAAGGAACACTGAAGCTTTCTTT. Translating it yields CASSGDRRNTEAFF.

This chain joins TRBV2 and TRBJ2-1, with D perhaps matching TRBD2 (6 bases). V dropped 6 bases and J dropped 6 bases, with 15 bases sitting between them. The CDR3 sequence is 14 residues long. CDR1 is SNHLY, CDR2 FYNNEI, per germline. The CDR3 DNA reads TGTGCCAGCAGAACGGGGGTCCGTACCAATGAGCAGTTCTTC. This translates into CASRTGVRTNEQFF.

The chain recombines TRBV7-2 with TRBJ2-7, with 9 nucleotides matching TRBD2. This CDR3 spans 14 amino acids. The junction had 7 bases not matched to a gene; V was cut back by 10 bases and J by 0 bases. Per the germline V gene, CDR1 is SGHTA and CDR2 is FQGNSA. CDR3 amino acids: CATSSGGSSYEQYF. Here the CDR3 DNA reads TGTGCCACCAGTAGCGGGGGTTCCTCCTACGAGCAGTACTTC.